The sequence of this T cell receptor beta chain was determined in a study of shared clonotypes between healthy human individuals. Findings and caveats of the study: Rarefaction showed that sequencing of sorted subsets was incomplete (despite large depth). Estimated richness values were generally larger in naive subsets than in memory subsets.

Worth noting for this clone: Its target is unknown.

Those who donated were healthy HIV-negative adults, with no recent acute infections or vaccinations reported. Both subsets, CD45RA+ naive and CD45RA-negative memory, were split from the CD4+ cells. CDR3 length equals 14 residues. Trimming took off 0 bases at V and 6 bases at J, with 12 bases between the two ends. Per germline, CDR1 LNHNV and CDR2 YYDKDF (reference sequence). The method was immunoSEQ multiplex PCR; TCRdb's version includes in-frame clones alone and lacks a portion of them. The sample gives a few hundred thousand clones, 95% to 98% of which show up once; roughly 0.055% is in the top ten.

The chain uses TRBV15 and TRBJ2-7; D not resolved. The sequence derives from a woman in her thirties in good health. Sequencing was done on a sample of naive CD4+ T cells sorted from blood. The sample's subset: CD45RA+ positively selected. The CDR3 nucleotides are TGTGCCACCAGCAGAGATCTTCCCAGTTCCGAGCAGTACTTC. Amino acid sequence: CATSRDLPSSEQYF.